This T cell receptor beta chain was identified during a study of T cell responses to AZD1222 COVID-19 vaccine. Study as a whole: Combined were second doses at about 4 or about 12 weeks.

The CDR3 contains 13 residues. Germline V gene sequence: CDR1 MNHEY, CDR2 SMNVEV (reference sequence). Trimming took 5 bases from V and 7 from J, leaving 15 bases between them. Comments on this clone: Its antigen is unknown.

The repertoire was sequenced with immunoSEQ multiplex PCR; TCRdb's copy has only in-frame clones and lacks some. The table lists roughly 30,000 clones, approximately 88% of them singletons. Study-wide findings and caveats: Spike-specific TCR depth and breadth grew after two AZD1222 doses.

The receptor comes from an adult in good health. This sample comprised peripheral blood, obtained on day 0 of AZD1222 vaccination. This chain links TRBV27 with TRBJ2-7; D may be TRBD1 or TRBD2 (5 bases each). The chain's CDR3 is CASSTWGRGEQYF. DNA for the CDR3: TGTGCCAGCAGTACCTGGGGCCGGGGAGAGCAGTACTTC.